This T cell receptor (beta chain) was sequenced for a study of T cells in Graves' hyperthyroidism and ophthalmopathy. Study summary: The authors collected peripheral blood at initial diagnosis, before any treatment. Study conclusions and caveats: From stable hyperthyroidism, ophthalmopathy was set apart by a 13 V-J model.

Germline-derived CDR1 and CDR2 are KGHDR and SFDVKD. V dropped 5 bases and J dropped 7; count of bases not matched to a gene: 10. The CDR3 contains 14 residues. Template material for amplifying TCR beta CDR3 regions consisted of RNA transcripts. HTBI primers drove first-round RT-PCR of the TCR CDR3. One entry per CDR3 protein, called by TCRdb with MiXCR from the multiplex PCR reads. Of around 350,000 distinct CDR3 sequences listed, approximately 19% were seen once; the top ten hold about 4%. This clonotype was found many times. The target antigen is unknown. Newly diagnosed hyperthyroidism patients aged 18 to 65 years had disease lasting under 2 months. It was less than 13 ml of fresh peripheral blood that supplied the PBMCs.

J is TRBJ2-7 and V is TRBV24-1, with 7 bases identical to TRBD1. Sequencing was done on a sample of blood. The origin of this receptor is a woman in her late teens or twenties with Graves' hyperthyroidism. CDR3 in amino acids: CATSGTTGASEQYF. CDR3 in DNA: TGTGCCACCAGTGGCACTACAGGGGCGAGTGAGCAGTACTTC.